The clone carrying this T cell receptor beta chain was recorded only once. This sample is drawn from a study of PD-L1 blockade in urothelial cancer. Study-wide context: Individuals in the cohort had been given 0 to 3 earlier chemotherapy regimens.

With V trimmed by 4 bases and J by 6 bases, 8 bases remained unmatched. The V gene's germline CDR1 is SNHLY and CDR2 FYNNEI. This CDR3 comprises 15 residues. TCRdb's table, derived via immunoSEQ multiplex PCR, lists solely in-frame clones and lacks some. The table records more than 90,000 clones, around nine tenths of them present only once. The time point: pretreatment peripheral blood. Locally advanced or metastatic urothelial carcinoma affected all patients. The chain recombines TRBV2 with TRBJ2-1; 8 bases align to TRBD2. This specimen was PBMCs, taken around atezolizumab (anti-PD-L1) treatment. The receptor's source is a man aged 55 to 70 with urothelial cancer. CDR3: CASSARAGDVNEQFF. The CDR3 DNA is TGTGCCAGCAGTGCTCGAGCGGGGGACGTCAATGAGCAGTTCTTC.